This TCR beta chain was captured in a study of T cell responses to AZD1222 COVID-19 vaccine. Sequenced by immunoSEQ multiplex PCR; TCRdb stores in-frame clones only, minus some. The repertoire consists of under 200,000 clones, with over 80% occurring once and the leading ten covering approximately 2%. V gave up 4 bases and J gave up 7 bases, with 11 bases separating them. This CDR3 is built from 12 residues. The chain links TRBV12-3 or TRBV12-4 to TRBJ2-7; D unresolved. The specimen was peripheral blood, collected on day 0 of AZD1222 vaccination. The TCR originated in an adult in good health. This CDR3 reads CASSYVLGEQYF. As DNA, the CDR3 is TGTGCCAGCAGTTACGTGCTGGGAGAGCAGTACTTC.